This TCR beta chain was sequenced during a study of regulatory T cells in long-lasting Graves disease. The time point: newly diagnosed GD, antithyroid drugs for less than 3 months. Generation of the TCR library employed RNA extracted from PBMCs. CDR1 and CDR2 from the germline V gene are SGHNT and YENEEA. This CDR3 comprises 13 residues. In this sample, this clonotype turned up once. Its antigen is not known. A read error may be the cause here, since a much bigger clone is one base away. Through Arm-PCR of CDR3 regions and iRepertoire HTBI primers, TCR beta libraries were built. TCRdb used MiXCR to reprocess the multiplex PCR reads, holding one entry per CDR3 protein. The sample lists over 200,000 distinct CDR3 sequences, around 19% occurring once. Whole-study findings and limits: A limited number of samples was an acknowledged limitation.

These data also formed part of another study, on T cells in Graves' hyperthyroidism and ophthalmopathy. That paper adds: TCR CDR3 underwent first-round RT-PCR with the HTBI primer set.

The clonotype was recovered from a woman in her 30s with Graves disease. Sequenced material: peripheral blood mononuclear cells (PBMCs), taken at new diagnosis, from a patient treated with antithyroid drugs. The rearrangement links TRBV11-3 to TRBJ2-7; 7 bases agree with TRBD2. The CDR3 spells CASSLFPGGERYF. The CDR3 coding sequence is TGTGCCAGCAGCTTGTTTCCGGGAGGCGAGCGGTACTTC.